This T cell receptor (beta chain) stems from a study of blood T cell repertoires in COVID-19. At the level of the study: COVID-19 samples collected from the United States, Italy and Spain covered acute and convalescent phases. Sources were T cells, B-cell-depleted T cells, or PBMCs; the material itself was cDNA or gDNA.

This clone was picked up one time. Original data processing: Cell counts per sample came from amplifying reference gene primers. The assay was immunoSEQ multiplex PCR, and TCRdb's table has in-frame clones only and misses some. The D gene and trimming were derived from the DNA, and the V and J assignments and clone size from that table. The data hold 200,000 to 300,000 clones, with approximately 80% observed a single time. Germline V gives CDR1 MNHNS, CDR2 SASEGT. The germline V and J ends were trimmed by 1 base and 7 bases, with 10 bases remaining between them. The CDR3 runs to 13 residues. The V and J genes are TRBV6-1 and TRBJ1-1, with D unclear. The TCR was taken from a man aged 35-49 years with acute or convalescent COVID-19. Material: peripheral blood. This chain's CDR3 is CASSEVRGGEAFF. DNA of the CDR3: TGTGCCAGCAGTGAAGTCCGGGGAGGTGAAGCTTTCTTT.